Listed below are T cell receptor beta chains from one sample, sequenced in a study of blood T cell repertoires in COVID-19. Some clones are missing from TCRdb's copy, which holds only in-frame ones; the method was immunoSEQ multiplex PCR. The sample has about 300,000 clones; roughly 90% are singletons. The sequenced sample was peripheral blood. These receptors came from a man younger than 30 who had recovered from COVID-19. Both conserved end residues are part of each CDR3. Fields, in order: J gene, clone size, D gene, V gene, CDR3 protein, CDR3 DNA. The D gene is left open where the match is weak. Size is omitted from some rows. Given values are once, few, many or a class for expanded clones.

TRBJ2-7 NA NA TRBV7-3 CASSPNPSGTYEQYF TGTGCCAGCAGTCCCAACCCCTCGGGGACCTACGAGCAGTACTTC
TRBJ2-7 NA NA TRBV27 CASSFGQGLKYSYEQYF TGTGCCAGCAGTTTTGGTCAGGGACTGAAATATTCCTACGAGCAGTACTTC
TRBJ2-6 NA TRBD2 TRBV5-1 CASSWGPTSGRPPGSGANVLTF TGCGCCAGCAGCTGGGGGCCCACTAGCGGGAGGCCCCCTGGATCTGGGGCCAACGTCCTGACTTTC
TRBJ2-2 NA TRBD1 TRBV7-6 CASRKDRGLYSGELFF TGTGCCAGCAGGAAAGACAGGGGGCTATACAGCGGGGAGCTGTTTTTT
TRBJ2-3 NA NA TRBV20-1 CSARVIDTQYF TGCAGTGCGCGAGTTATAGATACGCAGTATTTT
TRBJ1-2 NA TRBD1 TRBV27 CASSLTGNYGYTF TGTGCCAGCAGTCTGACAGGGAACTATGGCTACACCTTC
TRBJ1-2 NA NA TRBV29-1 CSVQPGINYGYTF TGCAGCGTTCAGCCAGGAATCAACTATGGCTACACCTTC
TRBJ1-4 NA TRBD1 TRBV9 CASSKGQGTGFEKLFF TGTGCCAGCAGCAAAGGGCAGGGGACAGGGTTTGAAAAACTGTTTTTT
TRBJ1-1 NA NA TRBV12-3/TRBV12-4 CASSLAIQGAFF TGTGCCAGCAGTTTGGCCATACAGGGAGCTTTCTTT
TRBJ1-6 once TRBD1 TRBV5-1 CASSLANMETGVNSPLHF TGCGCCAGCAGCTTGGCCAATATGGAGACAGGGGTTAATTCACCCCTCCACTTT
TRBJ1-2 once TRBD1 TRBV2 CASSKQGRGDGYTF TGTGCCAGCAGTAAACAGGGGCGGGGTGATGGCTACACCTTC
TRBJ2-1 NA TRBD2 TRBV19 CASSFDRLAGGQNEQFF TGTGCCAGTAGTTTCGACCGGCTAGCGGGAGGTCAAAATGAGCAGTTCTTC
TRBJ1-1 NA NA TRBV7-9 CASSNSGRTEAFF TGTGCCAGCAGCAACTCCGGGAGGACTGAAGCTTTCTTT
TRBJ2-1 few NA TRBV6-1 CASSESPNEQFF TGTGCCAGCAGTGAATCCCCAAATGAGCAGTTCTTC
TRBJ2-2 few TRBD2 TRBV5-1 CASNGGLAVTGELFF TGCGCCAGCAACGGAGGACTAGCGGTCACCGGGGAGCTGTTTTTT
TRBJ2-7 NA TRBD1 TRBV7-2 CASSLEGGRHEQYF TGTGCCAGCAGCTTAGAAGGGGGCCGCCACGAGCAGTACTTC
TRBJ1-5 NA NA TRBV6-1 CASSESGFSQPQHF TGTGCCAGCAGTGAATCGGGGTTTAGTCAGCCCCAGCATTTT
TRBJ1-2 NA TRBD1 TRBV4-1 CASSAGRDSKDGYTF TGCGCCAGCAGCGCAGGAAGGGACAGCAAAGATGGCTACACCTTC
TRBJ1-4 NA TRBD1 TRBV7-8 CASSPNRTGQTNEKLFF TGTGCCAGCAGTCCTAATCGGACGGGACAGACTAATGAAAAACTGTTTTTT
TRBJ1-1 NA TRBD1 TRBV6-2/TRBV6-3 CASSSFPGQGNTEAFF TGTGCCAGCAGCTCATTCCCCGGACAGGGGAACACTGAAGCTTTCTTT
TRBJ2-7 NA TRBD2 TRBV27 CASSPPGAGVAYEQYF TGTGCCAGCAGTCCTCCAGGAGCGGGAGTGGCCTACGAGCAGTACTTC
TRBJ2-7 NA TRBD1 TRBV5-6 CASSLWDSFYEQYF TGTGCCAGCAGCTTGTGGGACAGTTTCTACGAGCAGTACTTC
TRBJ2-2 NA TRBD1 TRBV29-1 CSVKLPGQGSGELFF TGCAGCGTAAAATTACCGGGACAGGGGTCCGGGGAGCTGTTTTTT
TRBJ2-7 NA TRBD1 TRBV6-2/TRBV6-3 CASSYSVQPTGGGYEQYF TGTGCCAGCAGTTACTCTGTCCAACCTACAGGGGGCGGTTACGAGCAGTACTTC